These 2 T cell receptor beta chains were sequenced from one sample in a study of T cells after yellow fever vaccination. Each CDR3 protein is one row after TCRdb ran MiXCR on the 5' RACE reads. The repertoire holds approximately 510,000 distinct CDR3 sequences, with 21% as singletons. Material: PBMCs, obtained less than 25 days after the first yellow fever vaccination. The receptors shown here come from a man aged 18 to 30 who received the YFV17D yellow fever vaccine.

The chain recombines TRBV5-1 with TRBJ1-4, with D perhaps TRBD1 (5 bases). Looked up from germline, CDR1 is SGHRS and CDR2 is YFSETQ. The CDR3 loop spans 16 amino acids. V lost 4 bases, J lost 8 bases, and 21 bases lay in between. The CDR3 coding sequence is TGCGCCAGCAGCACCACGGGGGGACTAATAGGGGAAAAACTGTTTTTT. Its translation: CASSTTGGLIGEKLFF. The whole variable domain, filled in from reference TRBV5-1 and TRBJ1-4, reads KAGVTQTPRYLIKTRGQQVTLSCSPISGHRSVSWYQQTPGQGLQFLFEYFSETQRNKGNFPGRFSGRQFSNSRSEMNVSTLELGDSALYLCASSTTGGLIGEKLFFGSGTQLSVL.

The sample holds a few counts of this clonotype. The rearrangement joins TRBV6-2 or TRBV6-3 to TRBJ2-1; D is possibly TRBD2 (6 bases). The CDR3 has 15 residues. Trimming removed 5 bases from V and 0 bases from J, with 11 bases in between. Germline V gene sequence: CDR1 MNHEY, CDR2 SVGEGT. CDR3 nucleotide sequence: TGTGCCAGCAGTATAGCGGCTAGCTCCTACAATGAGCAGTTCTTC. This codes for CASSIAASSYNEQFF.